The TCR beta chain described here comes from a study of shared clonotypes between healthy human individuals. Study context: A donor's plate count was three for CD4 naive and three for CD4 memory; CD8 naive had two and CD8 memory one. Study-wide results and limits: Naive subsets generally had larger estimated richness than memory subsets. The sampled material consisted only of blood, and tissue repertoires are likely to differ.

Remarks on this clone: Its specificity is not known.

Using approximately 200 ng DNA, 25,000 to 35,000 T cell genomes, the sorted-subset replicate PCRs were run. Method: immunoSEQ multiplex PCR; TCRdb's copy keeps in-frame clones and lacks some. The sample has millions of clones; about 94% are singletons. Trimming took 5 bases from V and 7 from J; bases not matched to a gene: 9. CDR3 length equals 14 residues. CDR1 is MNHEY and CDR2 is SMNVEV in the germline V gene (reference sequence). Naive-designated CD8 cells lacked CD45RO, were positively enriched for CCR7, and omitted terminally differentiated effector memory CD45RA+ cells. The rearrangement joins TRBV27 to TRBJ2-7; 9 bases are a match to TRBD1. The source material was naive CD8+ T cells sorted from blood. The origin of this receptor is a man younger than 30 in good health. The CDR3 loop is CASSPRTGGWEQYF. Written as DNA, the CDR3 is TGTGCCAGCAGTCCCCGCACAGGGGGCTGGGAGCAGTACTTC.